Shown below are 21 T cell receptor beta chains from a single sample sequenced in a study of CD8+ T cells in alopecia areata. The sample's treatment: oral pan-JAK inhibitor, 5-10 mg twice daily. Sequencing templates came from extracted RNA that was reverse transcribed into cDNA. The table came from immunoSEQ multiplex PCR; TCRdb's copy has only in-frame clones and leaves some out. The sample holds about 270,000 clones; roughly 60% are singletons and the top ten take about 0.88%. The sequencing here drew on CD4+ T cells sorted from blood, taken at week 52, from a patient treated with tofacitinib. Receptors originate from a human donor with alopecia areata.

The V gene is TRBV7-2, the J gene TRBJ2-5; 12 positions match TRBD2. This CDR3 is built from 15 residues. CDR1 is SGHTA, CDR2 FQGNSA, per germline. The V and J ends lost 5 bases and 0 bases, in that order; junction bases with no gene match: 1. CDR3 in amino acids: CASSTSGGYQETQYF. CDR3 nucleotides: TGTGCCAGCAGCACTAGCGGGGGGTACCAAGAGACCCAGTACTTC.

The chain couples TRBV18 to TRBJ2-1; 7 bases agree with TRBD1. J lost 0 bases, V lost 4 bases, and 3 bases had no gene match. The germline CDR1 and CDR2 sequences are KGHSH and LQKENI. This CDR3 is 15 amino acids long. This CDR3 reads CASSQGADSYNEQFF. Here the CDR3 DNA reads TGTGCCAGCTCACAGGGGGCGGACTCCTACAATGAGCAGTTCTTC.

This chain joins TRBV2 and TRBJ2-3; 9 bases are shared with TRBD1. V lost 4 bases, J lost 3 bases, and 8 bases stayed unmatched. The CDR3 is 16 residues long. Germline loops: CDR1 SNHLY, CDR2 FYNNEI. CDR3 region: CASSARQGELTDTQYF. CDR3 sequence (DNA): TGTGCCAGCAGTGCTAGACAGGGGGAATTGACAGATACGCAGTATTTT.

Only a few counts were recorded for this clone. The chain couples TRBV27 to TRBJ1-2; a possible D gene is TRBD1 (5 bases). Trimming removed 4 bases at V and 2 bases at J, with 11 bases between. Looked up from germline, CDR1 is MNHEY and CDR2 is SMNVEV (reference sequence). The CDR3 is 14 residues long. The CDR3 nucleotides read TGTGCCAGCAGTTGGGACGGCGAAAACTATGGCTACACCTTC. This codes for CASSWDGENYGYTF.

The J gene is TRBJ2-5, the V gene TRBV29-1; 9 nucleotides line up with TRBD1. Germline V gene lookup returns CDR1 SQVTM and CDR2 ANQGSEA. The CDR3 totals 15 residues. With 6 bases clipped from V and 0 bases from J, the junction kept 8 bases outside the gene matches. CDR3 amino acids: CSVRGDRAHQETQYF. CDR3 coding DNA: TGCAGCGTGAGGGGGGACAGGGCCCACCAAGAGACCCAGTACTTC.

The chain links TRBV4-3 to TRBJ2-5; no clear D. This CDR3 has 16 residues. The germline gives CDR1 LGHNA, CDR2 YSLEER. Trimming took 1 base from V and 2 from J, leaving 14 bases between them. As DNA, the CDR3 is TGCGCCAGCAGCCAAGGTTCGCCAGGCCGTCAAGAGACCCAGTACTTC. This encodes CASSQGSPGRQETQYF.

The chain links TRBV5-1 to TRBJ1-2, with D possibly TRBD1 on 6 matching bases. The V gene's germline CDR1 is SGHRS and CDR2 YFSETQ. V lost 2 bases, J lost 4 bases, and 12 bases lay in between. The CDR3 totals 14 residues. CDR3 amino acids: CASSLTTGGYGYTF. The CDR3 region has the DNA TGCGCCAGCAGCTTAACGACAGGCGGCTATGGCTACACCTTC.

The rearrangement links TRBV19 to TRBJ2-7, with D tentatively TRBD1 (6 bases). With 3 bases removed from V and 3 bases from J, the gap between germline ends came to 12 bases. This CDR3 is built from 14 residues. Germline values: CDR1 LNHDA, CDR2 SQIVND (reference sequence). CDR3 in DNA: TGTGCCAGTAGTATTGGCAGGGGCAACTACGAGCAGTACTTC. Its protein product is CASSIGRGNYEQYF.

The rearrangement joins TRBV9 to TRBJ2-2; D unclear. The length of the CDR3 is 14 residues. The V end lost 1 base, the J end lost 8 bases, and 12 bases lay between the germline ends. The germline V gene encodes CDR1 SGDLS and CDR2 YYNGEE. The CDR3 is CASSVQDLPGELFF. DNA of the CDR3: TGTGCCAGCAGCGTACAGGACCTGCCTGGGGAGCTGTTTTTT.

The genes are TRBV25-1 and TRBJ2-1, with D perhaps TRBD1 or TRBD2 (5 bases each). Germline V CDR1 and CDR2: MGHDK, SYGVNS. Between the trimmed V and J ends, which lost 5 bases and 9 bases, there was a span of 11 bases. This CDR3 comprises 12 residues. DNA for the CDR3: TGTGCCAGCAGTAGAGGGACCGGTGAGCAGTTCTTC. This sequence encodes CASSRGTGEQFF.

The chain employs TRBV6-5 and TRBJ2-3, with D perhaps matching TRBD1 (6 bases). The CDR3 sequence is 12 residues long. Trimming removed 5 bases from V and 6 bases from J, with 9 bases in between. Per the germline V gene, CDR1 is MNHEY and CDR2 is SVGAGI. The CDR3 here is CASSPTGDTQYF. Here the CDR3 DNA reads TGTGCCAGCAGTCCCACAGGGGATACGCAGTATTTT.

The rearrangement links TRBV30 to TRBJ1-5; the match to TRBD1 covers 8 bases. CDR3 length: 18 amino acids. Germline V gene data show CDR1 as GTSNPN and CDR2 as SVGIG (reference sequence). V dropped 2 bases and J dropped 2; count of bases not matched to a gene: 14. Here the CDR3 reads CAWSQGQGGRYGNQPQHF. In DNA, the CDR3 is TGTGCCTGGAGTCAAGGACAGGGAGGACGCTATGGCAATCAGCCCCAGCATTTT.

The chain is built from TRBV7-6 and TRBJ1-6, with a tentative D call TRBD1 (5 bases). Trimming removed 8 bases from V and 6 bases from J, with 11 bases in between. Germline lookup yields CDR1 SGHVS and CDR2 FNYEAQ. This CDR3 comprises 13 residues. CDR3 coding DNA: TGTGCCAGCTCCGGGACGGGTAATTCACCCCTCCACTTT. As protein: CASSGTGNSPLHF.

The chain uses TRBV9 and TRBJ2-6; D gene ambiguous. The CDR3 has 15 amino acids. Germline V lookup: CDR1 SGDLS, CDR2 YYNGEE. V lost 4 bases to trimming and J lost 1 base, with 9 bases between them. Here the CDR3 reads CASSLGRSGANVLTF. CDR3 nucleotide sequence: TGTGCCAGCAGCCTAGGAAGGTCTGGGGCCAACGTCCTGACTTTC. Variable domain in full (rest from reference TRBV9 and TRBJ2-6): DSGVTQTPKHLITATGQRVTLRCSPRSGDLSVYWYQQSLDQGLQFLIQYYNGEERAKGNILERFSAQQFPDLHSELNLSSLELGDSALYFCASSLGRSGANVLTFGAGSRLTVL.

The chain's CDR3 is CAISEGSIYF. For the CDR3, the DNA is TGTGCCATCAGTGAGGGGAGTATTTACTTC. The chain is built from TRBV10-3 and TRBJ2-5; weak D call: TRBD2 (5 bases). V lost 2 bases to trimming and J lost 14 bases, with 9 bases between them. CDR1 is ENHRY, CDR2 SYGVKD, per germline. The CDR3 covers 10 residues.

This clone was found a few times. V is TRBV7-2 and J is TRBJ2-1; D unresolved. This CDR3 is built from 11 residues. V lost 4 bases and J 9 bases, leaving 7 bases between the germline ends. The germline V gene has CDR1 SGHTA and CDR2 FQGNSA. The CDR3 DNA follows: TGTGCCAGCAGCTCCGGAATTGAGCAGTTCTTC. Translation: CASSSGIEQFF.

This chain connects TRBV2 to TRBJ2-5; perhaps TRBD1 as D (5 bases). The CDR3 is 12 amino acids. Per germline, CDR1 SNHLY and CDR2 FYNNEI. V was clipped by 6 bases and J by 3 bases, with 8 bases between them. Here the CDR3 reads CASRTDKETQYF. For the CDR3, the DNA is TGTGCCAGCAGAACGGACAAAGAGACCCAGTACTTC.

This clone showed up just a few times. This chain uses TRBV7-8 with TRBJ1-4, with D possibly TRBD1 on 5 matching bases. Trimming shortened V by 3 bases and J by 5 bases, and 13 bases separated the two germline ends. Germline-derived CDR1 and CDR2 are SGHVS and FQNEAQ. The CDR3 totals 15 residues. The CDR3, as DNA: TGTGCCAGCAGCTTCTGGAGAGGGGAAAATGAAAAACTGTTTTTT. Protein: CASSFWRGENEKLFF.

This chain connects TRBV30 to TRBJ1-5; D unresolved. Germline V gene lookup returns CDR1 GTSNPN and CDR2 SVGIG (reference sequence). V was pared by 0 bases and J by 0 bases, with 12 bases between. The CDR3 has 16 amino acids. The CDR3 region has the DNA TGTGCCTGGAGTGTATCGGGCCGAGATAGCAATCAGCCCCAGCATTTT. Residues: CAWSVSGRDSNQPQHF.

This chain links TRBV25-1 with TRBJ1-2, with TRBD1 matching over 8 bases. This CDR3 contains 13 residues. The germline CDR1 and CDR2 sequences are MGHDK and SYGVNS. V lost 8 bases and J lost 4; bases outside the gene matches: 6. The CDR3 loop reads CASSPGQGYGYTF. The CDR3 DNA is TGTGCCAGCTCCCCCGGACAGGGCTATGGCTACACCTTC.

The CDR3 spells CSVRPGQGPETQYF. The CDR3, as DNA: TGCAGCGTCCGGCCGGGACAGGGCCCAGAGACCCAGTACTTC. V and J are TRBV29-1 and TRBJ2-5; 9 bases align to TRBD1. The ends lost 6 bases at V and 4 bases at J; junction bases unmatched: 9. The CDR3 has 14 amino acids. Per the germline V gene, CDR1 is SQVTM and CDR2 is ANQGSEA.